The present entry profiles one TCR beta chain with its context. Its antigen is still unknown. The length of the CDR3 is 15 residues. The V and J ends lost 4 bases and 3 bases, in that order; junction bases with no gene match: 2. Per the germline V gene, CDR1 is SGHRS and CDR2 is YFSETQ. This specimen belongs to a study of cytomegalovirus exposure and HLA in healthy donors. Vbeta (60) and Jbeta (13) primers were used in the PCR. The data were produced by immunoSEQ multiplex PCR, yet TCRdb's version contains in-frame clones alone and is incomplete. The sample records approximately 180,000 clones, 75% to 85% being singletons. Study outcomes and limitations: Analyses of presence and absence presupposed an approximately uniform sequencing depth across donors. Highest at DRB1 and lowest at HLA-C, TCR association rates differed among HLA loci in a later analysis.

Specimen: PBMCs. The receptor's source is a woman between 18 and 29 years old in good health and CMV-seropositive. V is TRBV5-1 and J is TRBJ2-5; 14 bases map to TRBD2. In nucleotides, the CDR3 is TGCGCCAGCAGCCGGGGACTAGCGGGGGAAGAGACCCAGTACTTC. It specifies CASSRGLAGEETQYF. Full variable domain (remainder filled in from reference TRBV5-1 and TRBJ2-5): KAGVTQTPRYLIKTRGQQVTLSCSPISGHRSVSWYQQTPGQGLQFLFEYFSETQRNKGNFPGRFSGRQFSNSRSEMNVSTLELGDSALYLCASSRGLAGEETQYFGPGTRLLVL.